Presented here are 4 T cell receptor beta chains from one specimen sequenced in a study of beta chain features in type 1 diabetes. Expressed TCRB transcripts were sequenced after all isolated RNA was converted to cDNA. TCRdb's table, derived via immunoSEQ multiplex PCR, lists solely in-frame clones and lacks some. The sample lists approximately 150,000 clones; approximately 10% were seen once. What was sequenced was central memory CD4+ T cells from blood. The receptors originated from a woman in her thirties or forties in good health.

Only a few counts were recorded for this clone. This chain links TRBV5-4 with TRBJ1-1; 7 positions agree with TRBD1. CDR1 and CDR2 (germline): SGHNT, YYREEE (reference sequence). The CDR3 loop spans 13 amino acids. V was clipped by 4 bases and J by 2 bases; unmatched bases: 2. The CDR3 bases are TGTGCCAGCAGCCGGGACAGAAACACTGAAGCTTTCTTT. Translated: CASSRDRNTEAFF.

This clone was recorded at least ten times. The chain recombines TRBV5-1 with TRBJ2-5, with D perhaps TRBD2 (5 bases). Trimming shortened V by 3 bases and J by 5 bases, and 11 bases separated the two germline ends. The CDR3 contains 13 residues. Germline CDR1 and CDR2: SGHRS and YFSETQ. The CDR3 region is CASSSPDSETQYF. The DNA for the CDR3 is TGCGCCAGCAGCTCACCGGACTCGGAGACCCAGTACTTC. The full variable domain, rest sourced from reference TRBV5-1 and TRBJ2-5, is KAGVTQTPRYLIKTRGQQVTLSCSPISGHRSVSWYQQTPGQGLQFLFEYFSETQRNKGNFPGRFSGRQFSNSRSEMNVSTLELGDSALYLCASSSPDSETQYFGPGTRLLVL.

This clone was seen a handful of times. The rearrangement links TRBV7-9 to TRBJ1-5; D gene uncertain. There are 14 residues in the CDR3. Germline assignment: CDR1 SEHNR and CDR2 FQNEAQ (reference sequence). V was clipped by 5 bases and J by 0 bases, with 8 bases between them. Written as DNA, the CDR3 is TGTGCCAGCAGCCGAGATTATAGCAATCAGCCCCAGCATTTT. Translated: CASSRDYSNQPQHF.

This clone was counted between two and nine times. The chain uses TRBV5-6 and TRBJ1-5; perhaps TRBD1 as D (6 bases). V was pared by 0 bases and J by 8 bases, with 12 bases between. Per germline, CDR1 SGHDT and CDR2 YYEEEE. CDR3 size: 14 residues. Written as DNA, the CDR3 is TGTGCCAGCAGCTTGGGACAGGTGGGTAAGCCCCAGCATTTT. Translation gives CASSLGQVGKPQHF.